Shown below are 32 T cell receptor beta chains from a single sample sequenced in a study of graft-versus-host responses after intestinal transplantation. The assay was immunoSEQ multiplex PCR, and TCRdb's table has in-frame clones only and misses some. The sample consists of roughly 100,000 clones, more than 85% of them appearing once. No antigens are known for them. The material was unstimulated CD4+ T cells sorted from spleen or lymph node cells, obtained before intestinal transplant. Receptor source: a human donor who received an intestinal transplant.

CDR3 in DNA: TGCAGTGCTAGAAGGGACGAGCAGTACTTC. Its protein is CSARRDEQYF. This chain joins TRBV20-1 and TRBJ2-7; the D is unclear. V was clipped by 2 bases and J by 5 bases, with 4 bases between them. Germline CDR1 reads DFQATT; CDR2 reads SNEGSKA (reference sequence). The CDR3 extends over 10 amino acids.

This clone was seen a single time. The V call is TRBV25-1, the J call TRBJ1-2; TRBD1 aligns across 10 bases. J gave up 7 bases and V 4 bases, and 12 bases lay outside the gene matches. This CDR3 has 16 amino acids. Looked up from germline, CDR1 is MGHDK and CDR2 is SYGVNS. CDR3 DNA sequence: TGTGCCAGCAGTGGACCCCTGGGGACAGGGGTTGGTGGCTACACCTTC. Residues: CASSGPLGTGVGGYTF.

The DNA for the CDR3 is TGTGCCAGTAGTATAGTGGGGTTAACCGGGGAGCTGTTTTTT. Translation gives CASSIVGLTGELFF. The rearrangement links TRBV19 to TRBJ2-2, with D unclear. This CDR3 region has 14 residues. Germline values: CDR1 LNHDA, CDR2 SQIVND (reference sequence). The germline V and J ends were trimmed by 1 base and 5 bases, with 8 bases remaining between them.

The CDR3 sequence is CASIIRAGPGELFF. CDR3 nucleotide sequence: TGTGCCAGTATTATCCGGGCGGGACCCGGGGAGCTGTTTTTT. The chain uses TRBV19 and TRBJ2-2; D is perhaps TRBD2 (6 bases). Germline assignment: CDR1 LNHDA and CDR2 SQIVND (reference sequence). The germline V and J ends were trimmed by 7 bases and 6 bases, with 15 bases remaining between them. The CDR3 runs 14 residues.

The V and J genes are TRBV5-1 and TRBJ2-3, with 11 positions matching TRBD2. After removal of 2 bases from V and 5 bases from J, the junction contained 7 bases not matched to a gene. Germline assignment: CDR1 SGHRS and CDR2 YFSETQ. The CDR3 has 16 amino acids. CDR3 sequence: CASSFLSGGAGDTQYF. In DNA form, the CDR3 reads TGCGCCAGCAGCTTCCTTAGCGGGGGGGCCGGAGATACGCAGTATTTT.

The chain has TRBV28 and TRBJ2-7; tentative D call: TRBD2 (5 bases). The germline V and J ends were trimmed by 8 bases and 3 bases, with 8 bases remaining between them. The CDR3 runs to 11 residues. The V gene's germline CDR1 is MDHEN and CDR2 SYDVKM. For the CDR3, the DNA is TGTGCCAGCCGCGGACTCTACGAGCAGTACTTC. Translated, it gives CASRGLYEQYF. Full variable domain (missing parts from reference TRBV28 and TRBJ2-7): DVKVTQSSRYLVKRTGEKVFLECVQDMDHENMFWYRQDPGLGLRLIYFSYDVKMKEKGDIPEGYSVSREKKERFSLILESASTNQTSMYLCASRGLYEQYFGPGTRLTVT.

The chain uses TRBV5-1 and TRBJ1-1, with no clear D. Germline CDR1 reads SGHRS; CDR2 reads YFSETQ. V was pared by 0 bases and J by 6 bases, with 9 bases between. This CDR3 contains 13 residues. The CDR3 is CASSLVVDAEAFF. CDR3 sequence (DNA): TGCGCCAGCAGCTTGGTAGTTGACGCTGAAGCTTTCTTT.

V usage is TRBV5-5 and J usage is TRBJ1-3, with 9 bases fitting TRBD1. The CDR3 runs 14 residues. Trimming cost V 4 bases and J 4 bases; bases outside gene matches: 3. Germline assignment: CDR1 SGHKS and CDR2 YYEKEE (reference sequence). The CDR3, as DNA: TGTGCCAGCAGCGCCGGGACAGGGGGAAACACCATATATTTT. As protein: CASSAGTGGNTIYF.

The chain joins TRBV11-2 to TRBJ2-1; TRBD2 matches at 8 bases. CDR1 and CDR2 (germline): SGHAT, FQNNGV. With V trimmed by 5 bases and J by 3 bases, 6 bases remained unmatched. There are 15 residues in the CDR3. CDR3 nucleotides: TGTGCCAGCAGCCCTCTAGCGGGCCACTACAATGAGCAGTTCTTC. Protein sequence: CASSPLAGHYNEQFF.

CDR3 DNA: TGCGCCAGCAGCTTGAACAGGCCATTCTACGAGCAGTACTTC. This translates into CASSLNRPFYEQYF. The chain employs TRBV5-1 and TRBJ2-7; a weak D match, TRBD1 (5 bases). The CDR3 has 14 residues. Trimming pared 1 base from V and 3 bases from J, leaving 11 bases between. CDR1 is SGHRS, CDR2 YFSETQ, per germline.

J is TRBJ2-7 and V is TRBV5-4, with D possibly being TRBD1 (5 bases). The CDR3 has 15 residues. Germline V gives CDR1 SGHNT, CDR2 YYREEE (reference sequence). V was shortened by 7 bases and J by 9 bases, with 26 bases between the two germline ends. The CDR3 region is CASSPTWGASCAQYF. The CDR3, as DNA: TGTGCCAGCTCTCCGACTTGGGGCGCGAGTTGTGCGCAGTACTTC.

This chain uses TRBV2 with TRBJ2-1; D remains ambiguous. This CDR3 comprises 13 residues. Germline CDR1 is SNHLY and CDR2 is FYNNEI. Trimming removed 1 base from V and 9 bases from J, with 10 bases in between. CDR3 bases: TGTGCCAGCAGTGAAGAGACCGGATCTGAGCAGTTCTTC. It translates to CASSEETGSEQFF.

The V call is TRBV5-3, the J call TRBJ1-5, with 8 bases aligning to TRBD1. TRBV5-3 is labeled an ORF, and its function is uncertain. The V and J ends lost 3 bases and 0 bases, in that order; junction bases with no gene match: 8. The CDR3 has 17 amino acids. CDR3 DNA: TGTGCCAGAAGCTATGCCAGGGGGCCCGTTAGCAATCAGCCCCAGCATTTT. Translated, it gives CARSYARGPVSNQPQHF.

The rearrangement links TRBV5-5 to TRBJ2-7; D remains unclear. CDR1 and CDR2 from the germline V gene are SGHKS and YYEKEE (reference sequence). The CDR3 sequence is 14 residues long. V shed 0 bases and J shed 2 bases, with 9 bases lying between them. The DNA of the CDR3 is TGTGCCAGCAGCTTGGGGACGCTGACCTACGAGCAGTACTTC. This codes for CASSLGTLTYEQYF.

The rearrangement links TRBV18 to TRBJ2-3; possible D gene TRBD2, 6 bases. Germline V gene data show CDR1 as KGHSH and CDR2 as LQKENI. This CDR3 contains 19 residues. Trimming removed 3 bases at V and 2 bases at J, with 24 bases between. DNA of the CDR3: TGTGCCAGCTCACCTTCAGGCGGTTTTAGCGGCCCGGCCACAGATACGCAGTATTTT. As protein: CASSPSGGFSGPATDTQYF.

J is TRBJ1-1 and V is TRBV4-2; 7 bases are a match to TRBD1. V shed 0 bases and J 7 bases; nucleotides not matched to a gene: 5. CDR3 length: 14 residues. CDR1 is LGHNA, CDR2 YNFKEQ, per germline. CDR3 coding DNA: TGTGCCAGCAGCCAAGATAGGGGGCAGAGTGAAGCTTTCTTT. It is translated as CASSQDRGQSEAFF.

The rearrangement joins TRBV6-5 to TRBJ2-1; D is undetermined. This CDR3 has 15 residues. Germline CDR1 and CDR2: MNHEY and SVGAGI. Trimming removed 0 bases from V and 0 bases from J, with 6 bases in between. CDR3 sequence: CASSYSIPSYNEQFF. The CDR3 coding sequence is TGTGCCAGCAGTTACTCAATTCCCTCCTACAATGAGCAGTTCTTC.

The chain combines TRBV9 with TRBJ1-3; D is possibly TRBD1 (5 bases). The CDR3 sequence is 16 residues long. V was clipped by 0 bases and J by 0 bases, with 10 bases between them. Looked up from germline, CDR1 is SGDLS and CDR2 is YYNGEE. CDR3 in DNA: TGTGCCAGCAGCGTAGGAGGGGAAGGCTCTGGAAACACCATATATTTT. It is translated as CASSVGGEGSGNTIYF.

Worth noting for this clone: No conserved phenylalanine or tryptophan is present at the end of the CDR3, so a read error is the likely explanation. This rearrangement joins TRBV29-1 to TRBJ1-1; a possible D gene is TRBD1 (5 bases). The CDR3 extends over 12 amino acids. Germline CDR1 is SQVTM and CDR2 is ANQGSEA. Trimming removed 3 bases at V and 6 bases at J, with 11 bases between. Written as DNA, the CDR3 is TGCAGCGTTGATGGCCCGGGGCCTGAAGCTTTCCTT. Encoded protein: CSVDGPGPEAFL.

The chain employs TRBV7-9 and TRBJ1-1; no definite D call. Trimming removed 2 bases from V and 4 bases from J, with 11 bases in between. This CDR3 has 14 residues. Germline CDR1 SEHNR, CDR2 FQNEAQ (reference sequence). The CDR3 coding sequence is TGTGCCAGCAGCTTACGGCAGGCAGGCACTGAAGCTTTCTTT. Translated, it gives CASSLRQAGTEAFF.

In its sample, this clone was seen a few times. The chain employs TRBV6-1 and TRBJ2-7; perhaps TRBD2 as D (5 bases). Trimming removed 2 bases from V and 2 bases from J, with 13 bases in between. From germline, CDR1 is MNHNS and CDR2 SASEGT. This CDR3 is 15 amino acids long. The CDR3 loop reads CASSERFSVTYEQYF. CDR3 bases: TGTGCCAGCAGTGAAAGGTTTAGCGTCACCTACGAGCAGTACTTC.

This clone was observed a handful of times. This rearrangement joins TRBV5-1 to TRBJ1-2; D ambiguous. Germline CDR1 reads SGHRS; CDR2 reads YFSETQ. Between the trimmed V and J ends, which lost 2 bases and 5 bases, there was a span of 7 bases. This CDR3 is built from 12 residues. The CDR3 coding sequence is TGCGCCAGCAGCTTTCGGGATTATGGCTACACCTTC. Amino acid sequence: CASSFRDYGYTF.

This chain links TRBV10-3 with TRBJ1-1; 8 nucleotides match TRBD1. The germline V gene encodes CDR1 ENHRY and CDR2 SYGVKD. V gave up 3 bases and J gave up 10 bases; unmatched junction bases: 16. This CDR3 is built from 16 residues. The CDR3 is CAISENRYQGAEGAFF. CDR3 coding DNA: TGTGCCATCAGTGAAAACCGTTATCAGGGGGCGGAGGGAGCTTTCTTT.

Comment on this clone: At one end, the junction sequence differs from germline, possibly due to a read error. CDR3 bases: TGTGTCAGCAGCCCTGCGGGTATTGGGGGGACCAACACCGGGGAGCTGTTTTTT. Amino acids: CVSSPAGIGGTNTGELFF. The J gene is TRBJ2-2, the V gene TRBV11-2; tentatively, D is TRBD2 (6 bases). Germline CDR1 is SGHAT and CDR2 is FQNNGV. The CDR3 consists of 18 residues. The full variable domain, its missing parts supplied by reference TRBV11-2 and TRBJ2-2, is EAGVAQSPRYKIIEKRQSVAFWCNPISGHATLYWYQQILGQGPKLLIQFQNNGVVDDSQLPKDRFSAERLKGVDSTLKIQPAKLEDSAVYLCVSSPAGIGGTNTGELFFGEGSRLTVL.

V gene TRBV4-1 combines with J gene TRBJ2-3; 14 bases are a match to TRBD2. The junction had 14 bases not matched to a gene; V was cut back by 3 bases and J by 6 bases. The CDR3 totals 19 residues. Germline CDR1 and CDR2: MGHRA and YSYEKL. CDR3 sequence reads: CASSHHPGGLAGAGDTQYF. In nucleotides, the CDR3 is TGCGCCAGCAGCCATCACCCCGGGGGACTAGCGGGGGCGGGGGATACGCAGTATTTT.

The chain combines TRBV5-4 with TRBJ2-1; D might be TRBD2 (6 bases). V lost 4 bases, J lost 7 bases, and 21 bases lay in between. There are 16 residues in the CDR3. Germline CDR1 is SGHNT and CDR2 is YYREEE (reference sequence). CDR3: CASSHPGTAFANEQFF. CDR3 in DNA: TGTGCCAGCAGCCATCCAGGGACTGCATTCGCTAATGAGCAGTTCTTC.

The chain carries TRBV2 and TRBJ2-2; TRBD2 aligns across 11 bases. Looked up from germline, CDR1 is SNHLY and CDR2 is FYNNEI. The length of the CDR3 is 17 residues. V was clipped by 2 bases and J by 1 base; unmatched bases: 3. The chain's CDR3 is CASSEWGLAVNTGELFF. The CDR3 DNA sequence: TGTGCCAGCAGTGAATGGGGACTAGCGGTGAACACCGGGGAGCTGTTTTTT. Full variable domain (outside the CDR3, taken from reference TRBV2 and TRBJ2-2): EPEVTQTPSHQVTQMGQEVILRCVPISNHLYFYWYRQILGQKVEFLVSFYNNEISEKSEIFDDQFSVERPDGSNFTLKIRSTKLEDSAMYFCASSEWGLAVNTGELFFGEGSRLTVL.

The V call is TRBV6-5, the J call TRBJ2-7, with 13 bases matching TRBD2. This CDR3 is built from 15 residues. V gave up 6 bases and J gave up 3 bases; unmatched junction bases: 5. Germline V gene lookup returns CDR1 MNHEY and CDR2 SVGAGI. The CDR3 reads CASSSLAGGVYEQYF. The CDR3 bases are TGTGCCAGCAGCTCACTAGCGGGGGGGGTCTACGAGCAGTACTTC.

The V and J genes are TRBV6-1 and TRBJ2-2; D unclear. Germline lookup yields CDR1 MNHNS and CDR2 SASEGT. CDR3 length: 13 amino acids. Between the trimmed V and J ends, which lost 5 bases and 3 bases, there was a span of 7 bases. CDR3 region: CASSIVHTGELFF. For the CDR3, the DNA is TGTGCCAGCAGTATTGTCCACACCGGGGAGCTGTTTTTT.

The chain combines TRBV18 with TRBJ1-1; D is perhaps TRBD1 (5 bases). Germline assignment: CDR1 KGHSH and CDR2 LQKENI. The CDR3 spans 16 residues. Trimming shortened V by 6 bases and J by 7 bases, and 24 bases separated the two germline ends. The CDR3 protein is CASSGLSFSGRDEAFF. In DNA, the CDR3 is TGTGCCAGCTCGGGACTTAGTTTCTCAGGGCGGGATGAAGCTTTCTTT. The full variable domain, its missing parts supplied by reference TRBV18 and TRBJ1-1, is NAGVMQNPRHLVRRRGQEARLRCSPMKGHSHVYWYRQLPEEGLKFMVYLQKENIIDESGMPKERFSAEFPKEGPSILRIQQVVRGDSAAYFCASSGLSFSGRDEAFFGQGTRLTVV.

CDR3 residues: CASTPQVASGGQETQYF. Here the CDR3 DNA reads TGTGCCAGCACCCCCCAGGTGGCTAGCGGAGGACAAGAGACCCAGTACTTC. V and J are TRBV28 and TRBJ2-5; 7 nucleotides align to TRBD2. The germline V gene has CDR1 MDHEN and CDR2 SYDVKM. Trimming cost V 7 bases and J 2 bases; bases outside gene matches: 16. This CDR3 spans 17 amino acids.

The chain carries TRBV6-4 and TRBJ2-1; no reliable D call. The CDR3 is 12 amino acids. The ends were cut back, 6 bases at V and 1 base at J, with 4 bases in the middle. Germline CDR1 is MRHNA and CDR2 is SNTAGT. For the CDR3, the DNA is TGTGCCAGCAGGGGATCCTACAATGAGCAGTTCTTC. The encoded protein is CASRGSYNEQFF.